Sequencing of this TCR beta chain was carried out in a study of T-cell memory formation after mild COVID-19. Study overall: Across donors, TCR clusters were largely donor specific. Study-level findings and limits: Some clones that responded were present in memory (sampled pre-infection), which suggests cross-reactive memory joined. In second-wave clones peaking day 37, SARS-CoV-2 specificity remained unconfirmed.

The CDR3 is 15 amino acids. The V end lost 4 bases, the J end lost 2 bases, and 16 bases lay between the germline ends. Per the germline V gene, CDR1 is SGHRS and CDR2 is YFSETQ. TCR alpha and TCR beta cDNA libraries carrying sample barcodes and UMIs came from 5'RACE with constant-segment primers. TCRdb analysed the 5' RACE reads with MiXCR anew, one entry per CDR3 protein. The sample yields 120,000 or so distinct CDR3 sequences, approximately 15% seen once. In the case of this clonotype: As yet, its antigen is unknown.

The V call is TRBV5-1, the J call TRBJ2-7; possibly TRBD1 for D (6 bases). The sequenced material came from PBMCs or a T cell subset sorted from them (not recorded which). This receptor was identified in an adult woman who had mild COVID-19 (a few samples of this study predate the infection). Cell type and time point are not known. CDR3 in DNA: TGCGCCAGCAGCATAGGACAGCCACCGACCTACGAGCAGTACTTC. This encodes CASSIGQPPTYEQYF. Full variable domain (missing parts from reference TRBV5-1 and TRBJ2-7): KAGVTQTPRYLIKTRGQQVTLSCSPISGHRSVSWYQQTPGQGLQFLFEYFSETQRNKGNFPGRFSGRQFSNSRSEMNVSTLELGDSALYLCASSIGQPPTYEQYFGPGTRLTVT.